These 6 T cell receptor beta chains were all obtained from the same sample, sequenced in a study of vaccination effects on CD4 cells after COVID-19. The method was immunoSEQ multiplex PCR; TCRdb's version includes in-frame clones alone and lacks a portion of them. The sample lists roughly 52,000 clones; around 70% were seen once. The antigens for these receptors are not known. ViraFEST expansion of antigen-specific CD4+ T cells with viral peptide pools preceded sequencing. An approximately 10-day culture period preceded the isolation of CD4+ T cells. People in the vaccine group had not been infected with SARS-CoV-2 before, and their nucleocapsid antibodies were negative. Source: CD4+ T cells from PBMCs cultured with SARS-CoV-2 spike peptides, taken before COVID-19 vaccination. The source is a human donor who received a COVID-19 vaccine.

V usage is TRBV28 and J usage is TRBJ1-4; 9 bases are shared with TRBD1. Germline CDR1 and CDR2: MDHEN and SYDVKM. The CDR3 consists of 15 residues. Trimming removed 6 bases from V and 9 bases from J; junction bases left unmatched: 11. CDR3 in amino acids: CASSTLGQGAQKLFF. The CDR3, as DNA: TGTGCCAGCAGCACCTTGGGACAGGGCGCGCAAAAACTGTTTTTT. The whole variable domain, remainder taken from reference TRBV28 and TRBJ1-4, is DVKVTQSSRYLVKRTGEKVFLECVQDMDHENMFWYRQDPGLGLRLIYFSYDVKMKEKGDIPEGYSVSREKKERFSLILESASTNQTSMYLCASSTLGQGAQKLFFGSGTQLSVL.

The chain couples TRBV5-4 to TRBJ2-3; 9 bases fit TRBD2. This CDR3 is built from 13 residues. V shed 4 bases and J 6 bases; nucleotides not matched to a gene: 3. Germline loops: CDR1 SGHNT, CDR2 YYREEE (reference sequence). The chain's CDR3 is CASSRTSVDTQYF. The CDR3 DNA follows: TGTGCCAGCAGCAGGACTAGCGTGGATACGCAGTATTTT. The complete variable domain, with remaining parts taken from reference TRBV5-4 and TRBJ2-3, reads ETGVTQSPTHLIKTRGQQVTLRCSSQSGHNTVSWYQQALGQGPQFIFQYYREEENGRGNFPPRFSGLQFPNYSSELNVNALELDDSALYLCASSRTSVDTQYFGPGTRLTVL.

The chain employs TRBV12-3 or TRBV12-4 and TRBJ1-1, with D unresolved. The V end was cut by 3 bases, the J end by 3 bases, with 8 bases between. The CDR3 extends over 13 amino acids. The CDR3 sequence: CASSFDLYTEAFF. CDR3 sequence (DNA): TGTGCCAGCAGTTTCGATTTATACACTGAAGCTTTCTTT.

This chain joins TRBV13 and TRBJ2-1; 14 bases map to TRBD2. The length of the CDR3 is 16 residues. Germline-derived CDR1 and CDR2 are PRHDT and FYEKMQ (reference sequence). V gave up 2 bases and J gave up 8 bases; unmatched junction bases: 5. The CDR3 DNA sequence: TGTGCCAGCAGCTTAAACTCGGGACTAGCGGGAGATGAGCAGTTCTTC. Translating gives CASSLNSGLAGDEQFF.

This clone was seen just once. This chain joins TRBV6-5 and TRBJ2-7; unclear D gene. The V and J ends lost 6 bases and 2 bases respectively, with 14 bases between them. CDR3 size: 14 residues. Germline V CDR1 and CDR2: MNHEY, SVGAGI. CDR3 sequence (DNA): TGTGCCAGCAGATACGGGCCAGGAACCTACGAGCAGTACTTC. This encodes CASRYGPGTYEQYF.

This chain uses TRBV10-3 with TRBJ1-2; TRBD1 matches 9 bases. Germline values: CDR1 ENHRY, CDR2 SYGVKD. CDR3 size: 14 residues. V lost 3 bases and J lost 5; bases outside the gene matches: 4. This chain's CDR3 is CAISETGQGYGYTF. CDR3 bases: TGTGCCATCAGTGAAACGGGACAGGGTTATGGCTACACCTTC.